These 6 T cell receptor beta chains came from one sample sequenced in a study of shared clonotypes between healthy human individuals. Sequencing used immunoSEQ multiplex PCR; TCRdb keeps in-frame clones, though not all of them. The sample lists about 2 million clones, 85% to 95% occurring once. Sample: naive CD4+ T cells sorted from blood. Subset: CD45RA+ positively selected. The receptor set was obtained from a man aged 18 to 35 in good health.

In the case of this clone: Other DNA sequences in this specimen translate into the identical CDR3. The chain links TRBV11-2 to TRBJ2-7, with a possible D match to TRBD1 (6 bases). The germline V and J ends were trimmed by 0 bases and 4 bases, with 7 bases remaining between them. Germline CDR1 is SGHAT and CDR2 is FQNNGV. The length of the CDR3 is 13 residues. The chain's CDR3 is CASSLEGAYEQYF. Here the CDR3 DNA reads TGTGCCAGCAGCTTAGAGGGGGCATACGAGCAGTACTTC.

This clone was found a few times. This sequence joins TRBV27 and TRBJ2-2, with 10 bases lining up with TRBD2. CDR3 length: 19 residues. J gave up 6 bases and V 2 bases, and 15 bases lay outside the gene matches. Germline V lookup: CDR1 MNHEY, CDR2 SMNVEV (reference sequence). In nucleotides, the CDR3 is TGTGCCAGCAGTTTAGCTGCCCGATCAGCGGGGGGGGCAGCCGGGGAGCTGTTTTTT. Translated, it gives CASSLAARSAGGAAGELFF.

This chain connects TRBV6-5 to TRBJ2-7, with 9 positions matching TRBD1. This CDR3 contains 14 residues. In germline, CDR1 is MNHEY, CDR2 SVGAGI. With V trimmed by 5 bases and J by 9 bases, 11 bases remained unmatched. CDR3 protein: CASSPPGQGSLQYF. The DNA of the CDR3 is TGTGCCAGCAGTCCGCCGGGACAGGGAAGTTTGCAGTACTTC.

This chain joins TRBV10-3 and TRBJ2-5; D is unresolved. Looked up from germline, CDR1 is ENHRY and CDR2 is SYGVKD. Trimming stripped 4 bases from V and 2 bases from J, with 8 bases between. The CDR3 covers 13 residues. CDR3: CAISASPQETQYF. In DNA form, the CDR3 reads TGTGCCATCAGTGCCTCGCCTCAAGAGACCCAGTACTTC.

The CDR3 DNA reads TGTGCCAGCAGCTTGCTCGGGGGGGCAAGGAACACTGAAGCTTTCTTT. Translating it yields CASSLLGGARNTEAFF. This chain links TRBV7-9 with TRBJ1-1; a weak D match, TRBD1 (6 bases). The CDR3 length is 16 residues. Germline CDR1 is SEHNR and CDR2 is FQNEAQ (reference sequence). The germline V and J ends were trimmed by 3 bases and 1 base, with 15 bases remaining between them.

The CDR3 reads CASSPRGDQYEKLFF. In DNA form, the CDR3 reads TGCGCCAGCAGCCCACGAGGGGACCAATATGAAAAACTGTTTTTT. The V and J genes are TRBV4-3 and TRBJ1-4, with a possible D match to TRBD1 (5 bases). The CDR3 spans 15 residues. Germline V gene data show CDR1 as LGHNA and CDR2 as YSLEER. Trimming took 4 bases from V and 6 from J, leaving 15 bases between them.